These 26 T cell receptor beta chains originate from one sample sequenced in a study of blood T cell repertoires in COVID-19 (dated by TCRdb to 2018 to 2021). The method behind the library was the immunoSEQ multiplex PCR assay. The table comes from immuneACCESS by way of TCRdb, which keeps in-frame sequences with V and J called. Part of the clones is missing from these tables; in studies checked, under half for an unresolved V gene and the rest for unknown reasons. The sample records about 68,000 clones, 89% of which are singletons. The top ten hold more than 8% of the sample. Sequenced sample: peripheral blood. These receptors all come from a man between 50 and 59 years old with active COVID-19.

The chain is built from TRBV7-9 and TRBJ2-5; the D is unclear. This CDR3 spans 14 amino acids. Germline CDR1 SEHNR, CDR2 FQNEAQ (reference sequence). V lost 1 base to trimming and J lost 7 bases, with 13 bases between them. CDR3 region: CASSLGSSRGTQYF. DNA for the CDR3: TGTGCCAGCAGCTTAGGCAGCTCAAGAGGGACCCAGTACTTC.

The chain employs TRBV11-2 and TRBJ1-1, with D possibly TRBD1 on 5 matching bases. Trimming shortened V by 3 bases and J by 4 bases, and 12 bases separated the two germline ends. Germline CDR1 is SGHAT and CDR2 is FQNNGV. The CDR3 has 14 amino acids. CDR3 loop: CASSFAGGSTEAFF. The CDR3 DNA is TGTGCCAGCAGCTTCGCGGGGGGGAGCACTGAAGCTTTCTTT.

This clone was detected once. J is TRBJ1-2 and V is TRBV5-6; 10 nucleotides match TRBD1. Germline values: CDR1 SGHDT, CDR2 YYEEEE. J was trimmed by 6 bases and V by 5 bases; bases with no gene match: 7. CDR3 length equals 14 residues. CDR3 coding DNA: TGTGCCAGCAGTTCGGACAGGGGGTCTAATGGCTACACCTTC. It specifies CASSSDRGSNGYTF.

CDR3 region: CASSSGTGASGANVLTF. CDR3 bases: TGTGCCAGCAGCTCCGGGACAGGGGCTTCAGGGGCCAACGTCCTGACTTTC. The chain employs TRBV5-6 and TRBJ2-6; 10 bases map to TRBD1. Germline lookup yields CDR1 SGHDT and CDR2 YYEEEE. The V and J ends lost 3 bases and 4 bases, in that order; junction bases with no gene match: 7. This CDR3 spans 17 amino acids.

The chain links TRBV19 to TRBJ1-6; TRBD1 agrees at 7 bases. J was trimmed by 8 bases and V by 5 bases; bases with no gene match: 6. In germline, CDR1 is LNHDA, CDR2 SQIVND (reference sequence). The CDR3 has 14 amino acids. The CDR3 region has the DNA TGTGCCAGTAGTCTTCAGGGGGGATATTCACCCCTCCACTTT. Protein sequence: CASSLQGGYSPLHF.

This clone was detected only once. The chain is built from TRBV10-3 and TRBJ2-7; 8 bases map to TRBD1. CDR3 length equals 17 residues. The trim removed 6 bases at V and 1 base at J, leaving 14 bases unmatched. The germline CDR1 and CDR2 sequences are ENHRY and SYGVKD. The CDR3 sequence is CAIRDRAQQKMSYEQYF. The CDR3 nucleotides read TGTGCCATCAGGGACAGGGCCCAGCAAAAGATGTCCTACGAGCAGTACTTC.

The J gene is TRBJ2-5, the V gene TRBV4-3, with 11 bases aligning to TRBD1. Losses at the gene ends were 2 bases for V and 4 bases for J; bases not matched to a gene: 3. This CDR3 is 15 amino acids long. The germline V gene has CDR1 LGHNA and CDR2 YSLEER. DNA of the CDR3: TGCGCCAGCAGCCAATGGGGACAGGGGGGAGAGACCCAGTACTTC. This translates into CASSQWGQGGETQYF.

This clone has a single count. The chain joins TRBV2 to TRBJ1-3; 7 nucleotides line up with TRBD1. The V segment lost 4 bases and the J segment 0 bases; nucleotides outside the gene matches: 3. This CDR3 comprises 15 residues. CDR1 and CDR2 from the germline V gene are SNHLY and FYNNEI. CDR3 bases: TGTGCCAGCAGTGCGGACAGGAGCTCTGGAAACACCATATATTTT. Translation gives CASSADRSSGNTIYF.

The chain joins TRBV6-2 or TRBV6-3 to TRBJ1-2, with a possible D match to TRBD1 (6 bases). With 6 bases removed from V and 5 bases from J, the gap between germline ends came to 10 bases. The CDR3 spans 12 residues. Germline CDR1 MNHEY, CDR2 SVGEGT. In DNA form, the CDR3 reads TGTGCCAGCAGCAACAGGGTTTATGGCTACACCTTC. Amino acids: CASSNRVYGYTF.

The V call is TRBV27, the J call TRBJ1-2, with a possible D match to TRBD1 (5 bases). The CDR3 length is 15 residues. V lost 1 base and J 8 bases, leaving 17 bases between the germline ends. Germline values: CDR1 MNHEY, CDR2 SMNVEV (reference sequence). The CDR3 region is CASSLFQGGLGGYTF. The CDR3, as DNA: TGTGCCAGCAGTTTATTTCAGGGAGGGTTAGGCGGCTACACCTTC.

A single count supports this clone. Here the CDR3 DNA reads TGTGCCAGCAGCTTAACTCAGGGAATGAACACCGGGGAGCTGTTTTTT. Residues: CASSLTQGMNTGELFF. This rearrangement joins TRBV7-8 to TRBJ2-2; tentative D call: TRBD1 (5 bases). The germline gives CDR1 SGHVS, CDR2 FQNEAQ. V was pared by 2 bases and J by 1 base, with 11 bases between. CDR3 size: 16 residues.

The V gene is TRBV5-1, the J gene TRBJ2-5, with TRBD1 matching 8 bases. The CDR3 is 15 amino acids. The V and J ends lost 0 bases and 2 bases, in that order; junction bases with no gene match: 3. In germline, CDR1 is SGHRS, CDR2 YFSETQ. CDR3 sequence reads: CASSLADREQETQYF. In nucleotides, the CDR3 is TGCGCCAGCAGCTTGGCGGACAGGGAACAAGAGACCCAGTACTTC.

The rearrangement links TRBV6-1 to TRBJ1-5; possible D gene TRBD1, 5 bases. The CDR3 loop spans 16 amino acids. With 4 bases removed from V and 3 bases from J, the gap between germline ends came to 16 bases. CDR1 MNHNS and CDR2 SASEGT come from the germline V gene. The CDR3 region is CASSGGDYLFNQPQHF. CDR3 DNA: TGTGCCAGCAGTGGGGGGGACTATCTTTTCAATCAGCCCCAGCATTTT.

The V and J genes are TRBV10-2 and TRBJ2-5, with 7 positions matching TRBD1. V lost 7 bases to trimming and J lost 5 bases; unmatched junction nucleotides: 4. The germline V gene encodes CDR1 WSHSY and CDR2 SAAADI. CDR3 length equals 12 residues. The CDR3 coding sequence is TGCGCCAGCAAGGGGGCCGATGAGACCCAGTACTTC. Translating it yields CASKGADETQYF.

The chain recombines TRBV19 with TRBJ2-1; 7 bases align to TRBD2. CDR3 length equals 14 residues. V lost 7 bases, J lost 4 bases, and 7 bases stayed unmatched. The germline V gene has CDR1 LNHDA and CDR2 SQIVND (reference sequence). CDR3 sequence (DNA): TGTGCCAGTACCCCCGGGGGGTCTTACAATGAGCAGTTCTTC. Residues: CASTPGGSYNEQFF. The full variable domain, in which reference TRBV19 and TRBJ2-1 provide the parts outside the CDR3, is DGGITQSPKYLFRKEGQNVTLSCEQNLNHDAMYWYRQDPGQGLRLIYYSQIVNDFQKGDIAEGYSVSREKKESFPLTVTSAQKNPTAFYLCASTPGGSYNEQFFGPGTRLTVL.

The rearrangement joins TRBV4-1 to TRBJ1-2, with a tentative D call TRBD1 (5 bases). V lost 0 bases and J 8 bases, leaving 19 bases between the germline ends. Germline V lookup: CDR1 MGHRA, CDR2 YSYEKL. This CDR3 comprises 16 residues. The CDR3 region has the DNA TGCGCCAGCAGCCAAGATGTCCAGGGAGGGTATAGGGGCTACACCTTC. Protein: CASSQDVQGGYRGYTF.

The rearrangement joins TRBV15 to TRBJ2-5, with a possible D match to TRBD1 (6 bases). V was clipped by 1 base and J by 2 bases, with 14 bases between them. This CDR3 is built from 16 residues. Germline V gene sequence: CDR1 LNHNV, CDR2 YYDKDF (reference sequence). The CDR3 DNA is TGTGCCACCAGCAGAGCAGGGGTAGGCGGTCAAGAGACCCAGTACTTC. It specifies CATSRAGVGGQETQYF.

The chain recombines TRBV6-5 with TRBJ1-4; a possible D gene is TRBD1 (5 bases). Trimming stripped 6 bases from V and 3 bases from J, with 11 bases between. The length of the CDR3 is 14 residues. Germline CDR1 reads MNHEY; CDR2 reads SVGAGI. For the CDR3, the DNA is TGTGCCAGCAGGCAAACAGGACCTAATGAAAAACTGTTTTTT. The encoded protein is CASRQTGPNEKLFF.

The chain carries TRBV5-6 and TRBJ1-2, with D possibly matching TRBD1 (5 bases). V shed 0 bases and J shed 5 bases, with 17 bases lying between them. Germline V lookup: CDR1 SGHDT, CDR2 YYEEEE. There are 16 residues in the CDR3. CDR3 in DNA: TGTGCCAGCAGCTTGGCCGGTTGGCAGGGCCTGTATGGCTACACCTTC. Translating it yields CASSLAGWQGLYGYTF.

V usage is TRBV7-9 and J usage is TRBJ2-7, with 10 bases that match TRBD1. The CDR3 is 14 amino acids. The J segment lost 7 bases and the V segment lost 6 bases, leaving 9 bases of the junction unmatched. Per germline, CDR1 SEHNR and CDR2 FQNEAQ (reference sequence). CDR3 region: CASSSDRGREEQYF. CDR3 DNA sequence: TGTGCCAGCAGTTCTGACAGGGGGCGAGAAGAGCAGTACTTC.

The rearrangement links TRBV7-9 to TRBJ1-2, with 8 bases identical to TRBD1. The ends lost 5 bases at V and 2 bases at J; junction bases unmatched: 7. This CDR3 is built from 15 residues. Germline-derived CDR1 and CDR2 are SEHNR and FQNEAQ (reference sequence). The CDR3 region is CASSKVGQVNYGYTF. DNA of the CDR3: TGTGCCAGCAGCAAAGTGGGACAGGTCAACTATGGCTACACCTTC.

This chain links TRBV5-1 with TRBJ2-3; maybe TRBD2 (5 bases). The CDR3 totals 15 residues. V was clipped by 4 bases and J by 1 base, with 13 bases between them. CDR1 and CDR2 (germline): SGHRS, YFSETQ. CDR3 coding DNA: TGCGCCAGCAGCGCGATGATCGGGGGCACAGATACGCAGTATTTT. Protein sequence: CASSAMIGGTDTQYF.

The V gene is TRBV11-2, the J gene TRBJ2-3; 9 bases line up with TRBD2. With 0 bases clipped from V and 5 bases from J, the junction kept 6 bases outside the gene matches. The CDR3 totals 16 residues. Germline values: CDR1 SGHAT, CDR2 FQNNGV. In DNA form, the CDR3 reads TGTGCCAGCAGCTTAGAGGCGGGGGGGCCGGTAGATACGCAGTATTTT. This gives the protein CASSLEAGGPVDTQYF.

The chain has TRBV19 and TRBJ2-7; 12 nucleotides match TRBD1. The CDR3 spans 14 residues. Trimming removed 3 bases from V and 7 bases from J; junction bases left unmatched: 4. CDR1 is LNHDA, CDR2 SQIVND, per germline (reference sequence). The CDR3 spells CASSIGTGGEEQYF. The CDR3 DNA is TGTGCCAGTAGTATCGGGACAGGGGGCGAGGAGCAGTACTTC.

This clone was counted a single time. V usage is TRBV19 and J usage is TRBJ2-1, with 9 bases fitting TRBD1. J was trimmed by 3 bases and V by 0 bases; bases with no gene match: 6. The CDR3 loop spans 17 amino acids. Germline CDR1 reads LNHDA; CDR2 reads SQIVND (reference sequence). The CDR3 nucleotides are TGTGCCAGTAGTATAGATCGAGTGGGACAGGGCTACAATGAGCAGTTCTTC. Translating it yields CASSIDRVGQGYNEQFF.

This chain connects TRBV10-3 to TRBJ1-6; 8 bases are shared with TRBD1. Germline CDR1 reads ENHRY; CDR2 reads SYGVKD. The CDR3 length is 16 residues. J was trimmed by 7 bases and V by 2 bases; bases with no gene match: 7. CDR3 protein: CAISEGTGTGNSPLHF. The CDR3 nucleotides read TGTGCCATCAGTGAGGGGACAGGCACGGGAAATTCACCCCTCCACTTT.